Below are 24 T cell receptor beta chains sequenced from a single sample in a study of T cell responses to AZD1222 COVID-19 vaccine. Clones were read by immunoSEQ multiplex PCR, and TCRdb kept only the in-frame ones, dropping some. The sample consists of 150,000 or so clones, less than 95% of them appearing once. The material sequenced was peripheral blood, taken on day 0 of AZD1222 vaccination. These receptor sequences come from an adult in good health.

The J gene is TRBJ1-5, the V gene TRBV7-2; D gene ambiguous. Per the germline V gene, CDR1 is SGHTA and CDR2 is FQGNSA. The V end was cut by 7 bases, the J end by 3 bases, with 16 bases between. The CDR3 spans 15 residues. The CDR3, as DNA: TGTGCCAGCAAAACGGTGGGAGGGTACAATCAGCCCCAGCATTTT. This encodes CASKTVGGYNQPQHF.

In its sample, this clone was seen a few times. V and J are TRBV28 and TRBJ1-1; TRBD1 might be the D (5 bases). The germline V gene encodes CDR1 MDHEN and CDR2 SYDVKM. This CDR3 spans 14 amino acids. Trimming stripped 2 bases from V and 4 bases from J, with 11 bases between. The chain's CDR3 is CASSLGTWATEAFF. CDR3 nucleotides: TGTGCCAGCAGTTTAGGGACTTGGGCCACTGAAGCTTTCTTT.

This sequence joins TRBV5-4 and TRBJ2-5, with 7 bases identical to TRBD1. CDR3 length: 14 residues. Looked up from germline, CDR1 is SGHNT and CDR2 is YYREEE (reference sequence). The ends lost 0 bases at V and 1 base at J; junction bases unmatched: 0. Written as DNA, the CDR3 is TGTGCCAGCAGCTTGGACAGGGGCCAAGAGACCCAGTACTTC. It codes for CASSLDRGQETQYF.

This chain uses TRBV28 with TRBJ1-4, with D hard to call. Germline-derived CDR1 and CDR2 are MDHEN and SYDVKM. V was shortened by 1 base and J by 1 base, with 10 bases between the two germline ends. This CDR3 is built from 16 residues. The CDR3 nucleotides are TGTGCCAGCAGTTTATTGGCGTACCGAACTAATGAAAAACTGTTTTTT. This sequence encodes CASSLLAYRTNEKLFF.

CDR3 protein: CASSLNLGNEKLFF. The CDR3 nucleotides are TGTGCCAGCAGCTTAAATCTGGGAAATGAAAAACTGTTTTTT. The V and J genes are TRBV7-2 and TRBJ1-4, with D unresolved. Looked up from germline, CDR1 is SGHTA and CDR2 is FQGNSA. The V end lost 2 bases, the J end lost 5 bases, and 9 bases lay between the germline ends. CDR3 length: 14 amino acids.

This clone rates as medium-sized (0.01 to 0.1%). CDR3 loop: CASSYDSGTGELFF. Here the CDR3 DNA reads TGTGCCAGCAGTTACGATTCGGGTACCGGGGAGCTGTTTTTT. The chain recombines TRBV6-2 or TRBV6-3 with TRBJ2-2; no definite D call. V lost 2 bases to trimming and J lost 5 bases, with 9 bases between them. The germline V gene encodes CDR1 MNHEY and CDR2 SVGEGT. This CDR3 is 14 amino acids long.

The chain joins TRBV7-9 to TRBJ1-5; no firm D call. Germline-derived CDR1 and CDR2 are SEHNR and FQNEAQ (reference sequence). Trimming took off 4 bases at V and 4 bases at J, with 5 bases between the two ends. CDR3 size: 12 residues. The CDR3 region is CASSSRNQPQHF. CDR3 sequence (DNA): TGTGCCAGCAGCTCCAGGAATCAGCCCCAGCATTTT.

This chain joins TRBV2 and TRBJ1-2; D remains unclear. CDR1 SNHLY and CDR2 FYNNEI come from the germline V gene. Trimming removed 4 bases from V and 1 base from J, with 10 bases in between. This CDR3 contains 14 residues. The chain's CDR3 is CASSVGRNNYGYTF. Written as DNA, the CDR3 is TGTGCCAGCAGTGTGGGCCGGAATAACTATGGCTACACCTTC.

This clone was seen once. CDR3 bases: TGTGCCAGCAGCTTGCGGGGGGCCTATGGCTACACCTTC. Its protein product is CASSLRGAYGYTF. V is TRBV5-6 and J is TRBJ1-2; a possible D gene is TRBD1 (6 bases). V was shortened by 1 base and J by 4 bases, with 8 bases between the two germline ends. Per germline, CDR1 SGHDT and CDR2 YYEEEE. The CDR3 contains 13 residues. Full variable domain (remainder filled in from reference TRBV5-6 and TRBJ1-2): DAGVTQSPTHLIKTRGQQVTLRCSPKSGHDTVSWYQQALGQGPQFIFQYYEEEERQRGNFPDRFSGHQFPNYSSELNVNALLLGDSALYLCASSLRGAYGYTFGSGTRLTVV.

This chain links TRBV5-1 with TRBJ2-2; TRBD1 matches at 8 bases. The trim removed 4 bases at V and 4 bases at J, leaving 3 bases unmatched. The CDR3 is made up of 14 amino acids. The germline V gene encodes CDR1 SGHRS and CDR2 YFSETQ. CDR3 in DNA: TGCGCCAGCAGCGGGACAGGATTCACCGGGGAGCTGTTTTTT. It specifies CASSGTGFTGELFF.

V is TRBV7-2 and J is TRBJ2-5, with 7 bases matching TRBD1. J was trimmed by 2 bases and V by 0 bases; bases with no gene match: 3. CDR3 length: 15 amino acids. CDR1 is SGHTA, CDR2 FQGNSA, per germline. CDR3 DNA: TGTGCCAGCAGCTTAGCGGGGACAGCACAAGAGACCCAGTACTTC. This translates into CASSLAGTAQETQYF.

This sequence joins TRBV2 and TRBJ1-4; D may be TRBD1 (5 bases). V lost 6 bases, J lost 1 base, and 15 bases lay in between. The CDR3 contains 16 residues. CDR1 SNHLY and CDR2 FYNNEI come from the germline V gene. CDR3 amino acids: CASRGTGMETNEKLFF. The DNA of the CDR3 is TGTGCCAGCAGGGGGACTGGGATGGAAACTAATGAAAAACTGTTTTTT.

The chain is built from TRBV18 and TRBJ1-1; weak D call: TRBD1 (5 bases). The CDR3 extends over 13 amino acids. Trimming removed 6 bases at V and 5 bases at J, with 13 bases between. Germline lookup yields CDR1 KGHSH and CDR2 LQKENI. Here the CDR3 reads CASSGRWGTEAFF. The CDR3 DNA sequence: TGTGCCAGCTCCGGGAGGTGGGGGACTGAAGCTTTCTTT.

The chain recombines TRBV10-2 with TRBJ2-7; D unresolved. This CDR3 region has 11 residues. Trimming pared 1 base from V and 4 bases from J, leaving 2 bases between. CDR1 and CDR2 (germline): WSHSY, SAAADI. CDR3 amino acids: CASSEYYEQYF. CDR3 in DNA: TGCGCCAGCAGTGAGTATTACGAGCAGTACTTC.

Here the CDR3 DNA reads TGTGCCAGCAGCCTTAACGGGCAGGACTCCTACAATGAGCAGTTCTTC. Amino acids: CASSLNGQDSYNEQFF. This chain joins TRBV7-3 and TRBJ2-1, with D uncertain. Germline CDR1 is SGHTA and CDR2 is FQGTGA. Trimming removed 5 bases from V and 0 bases from J, with 14 bases in between. The CDR3 has 16 residues.

The genes are TRBV11-2 and TRBJ1-3; D might be TRBD1 (5 bases). This CDR3 comprises 13 residues. Per the germline V gene, CDR1 is SGHAT and CDR2 is FQNNGV. Trimming stripped 3 bases from V and 5 bases from J, with 8 bases between. CDR3 DNA: TGTGCCAGCAGCTTGACAGTGAGAAACACCATATATTTT. The encoded protein is CASSLTVRNTIYF.

The chain uses TRBV24-1 and TRBJ1-2; D perhaps matches TRBD1 (5 bases). Trimming stripped 4 bases from V and 4 bases from J, with 12 bases between. The germline CDR1 and CDR2 sequences are KGHDR and SFDVKD. There are 14 residues in the CDR3. The CDR3 sequence: CATSDSGTIYGYTF. The CDR3, as DNA: TGTGCCACCAGTGACTCCGGGACCATCTATGGCTACACCTTC.

The chain is built from TRBV7-9 and TRBJ2-5; TRBD2 is a possible D gene (7 bases). V was pared by 2 bases and J by 1 base, with 11 bases between. This CDR3 contains 15 residues. Germline loops: CDR1 SEHNR, CDR2 FQNEAQ (reference sequence). The CDR3 nucleotides are TGTGCCAGCAGCTTATCGAGGGGGGGCCAAGAGACCCAGTACTTC. Translating gives CASSLSRGGQETQYF.

Concerning this clone itself: It is unclear where the CDR3 begins or ends on the DNA, so no DNA is shown, and the CDR3 is as TCRdb lists it. V is TRBV6-5 and J is TRBJ1-5; TRBD1, the D gene given by the table, was not confirmed from the DNA. Germline CDR1 MNHEY, CDR2 SVGAGI. The CDR3 totals 14 residues, both ends included. The chain's CDR3 is CASILDTSNQPQHF.

The chain employs TRBV19 and TRBJ1-1, with 8 bases aligning to TRBD1. J was trimmed by 1 base and V by 7 bases; bases with no gene match: 5. Per germline, CDR1 LNHDA and CDR2 SQIVND (reference sequence). This CDR3 comprises 14 residues. The chain's CDR3 is CASNYQGANTEAFF. The CDR3 DNA is TGTGCCAGTAACTACCAGGGGGCGAACACTGAAGCTTTCTTT.

Concerning this clone: It is likely a read error, because the conserved phenylalanine at the end of the CDR3 is missing. It is unclear where the CDR3 begins or ends on the DNA, so no DNA is shown, and the CDR3 is as TCRdb lists it. The rearrangement links TRBV9 to TRBJ2-4; TRBD2 is taken as the D call from the table, unchecked against the DNA. The CDR3 contains 10 residues when both ends are counted. Germline CDR1 SGDLS, CDR2 YYNGEE. The CDR3 here is CASSVPGNLA.

This clone showed up just once. The rearrangement links TRBV24-1 to TRBJ2-5; D is possibly TRBD1 or TRBD2 (6 bases each). V shed 2 bases and J shed 2 bases, with 14 bases lying between them. This CDR3 region has 16 residues. Germline CDR1 and CDR2: KGHDR and SFDVKD. This CDR3 reads CATSDSRGALQETQYF. In DNA, the CDR3 is TGTGCCACCAGTGATTCTAGGGGGGCCTTACAAGAGACCCAGTACTTC.

In its sample, this clone was seen once. This chain uses TRBV28 with TRBJ2-1; 13 nucleotides match TRBD2. The CDR3 is 16 residues long. Germline CDR1 and CDR2: MDHEN and SYDVKM. Trimming removed 5 bases from V and 3 bases from J; junction bases left unmatched: 4. The CDR3 DNA follows: TGTGCCAGCAGTATGACTAGCGGGGGGAACTACAATGAGCAGTTCTTC. Translation: CASSMTSGGNYNEQFF. Full variable domain (rest looked up from reference TRBV28 and TRBJ2-1): DVKVTQSSRYLVKRTGEKVFLECVQDMDHENMFWYRQDPGLGLRLIYFSYDVKMKEKGDIPEGYSVSREKKERFSLILESASTNQTSMYLCASSMTSGGNYNEQFFGPGTRLTVL.

The sample holds one count of this clone. V gene TRBV28 combines with J gene TRBJ2-3, with unresolved D. Deletions cut 4 bases from V and 2 bases from J, with 7 bases between. The CDR3 consists of 13 residues. The germline V gene has CDR1 MDHEN and CDR2 SYDVKM. The DNA for the CDR3 is TGTGCCAGCAGTTGGTATAACACAGATACGCAGTATTTT. It specifies CASSWYNTDTQYF.